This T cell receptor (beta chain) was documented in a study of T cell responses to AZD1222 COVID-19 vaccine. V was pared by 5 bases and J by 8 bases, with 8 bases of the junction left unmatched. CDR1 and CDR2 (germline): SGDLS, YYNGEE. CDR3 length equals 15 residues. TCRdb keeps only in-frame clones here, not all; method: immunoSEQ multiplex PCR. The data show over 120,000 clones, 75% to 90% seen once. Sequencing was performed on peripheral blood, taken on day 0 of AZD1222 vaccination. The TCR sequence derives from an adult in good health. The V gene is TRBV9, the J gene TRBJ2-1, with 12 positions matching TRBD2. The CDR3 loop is CASSGNRLAGDEQFF. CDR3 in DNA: TGTGCCAGCAGTGGTAACCGACTAGCGGGAGATGAGCAGTTCTTC.